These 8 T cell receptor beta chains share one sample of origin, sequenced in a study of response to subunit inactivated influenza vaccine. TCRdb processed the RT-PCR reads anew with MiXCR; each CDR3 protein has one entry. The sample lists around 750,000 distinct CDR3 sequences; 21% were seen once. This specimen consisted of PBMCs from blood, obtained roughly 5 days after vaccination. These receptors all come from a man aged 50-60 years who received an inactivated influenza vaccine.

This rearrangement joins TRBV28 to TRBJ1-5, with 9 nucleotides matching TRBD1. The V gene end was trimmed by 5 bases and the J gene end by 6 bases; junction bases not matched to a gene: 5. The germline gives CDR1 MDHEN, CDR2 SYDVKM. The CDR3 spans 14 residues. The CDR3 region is CASSKQGAFQPQHF. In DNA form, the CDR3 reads TGTGCCAGCAGTAAACAGGGGGCGTTTCAGCCCCAGCATTTT.

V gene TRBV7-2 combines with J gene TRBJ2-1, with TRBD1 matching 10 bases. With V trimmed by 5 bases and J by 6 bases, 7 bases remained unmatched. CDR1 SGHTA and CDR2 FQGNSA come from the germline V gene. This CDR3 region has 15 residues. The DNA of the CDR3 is TGTGCCAGCAGCCAGACAGGGGGCGGTGGCAATGAGCAGTTCTTC. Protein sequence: CASSQTGGGGNEQFF.

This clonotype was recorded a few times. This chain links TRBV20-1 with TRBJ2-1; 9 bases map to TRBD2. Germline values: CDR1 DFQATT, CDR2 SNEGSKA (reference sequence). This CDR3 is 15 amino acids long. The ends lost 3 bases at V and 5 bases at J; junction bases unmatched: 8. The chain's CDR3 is CSASALAGINNEQFF. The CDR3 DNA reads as TGCAGTGCTAGTGCACTAGCGGGTATTAACAATGAGCAGTTCTTC.

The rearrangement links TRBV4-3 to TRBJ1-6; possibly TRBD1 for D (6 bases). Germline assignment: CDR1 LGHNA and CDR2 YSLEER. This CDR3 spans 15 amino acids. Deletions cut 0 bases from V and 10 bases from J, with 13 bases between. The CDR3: CASSQDYRVGSPLHF. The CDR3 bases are TGCGCCAGCAGCCAAGATTACAGGGTAGGCTCACCCCTCCACTTT.

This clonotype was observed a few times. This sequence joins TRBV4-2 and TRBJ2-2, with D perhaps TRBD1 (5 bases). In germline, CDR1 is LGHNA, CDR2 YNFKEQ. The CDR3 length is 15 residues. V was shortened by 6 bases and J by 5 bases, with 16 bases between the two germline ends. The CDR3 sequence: CASSRGTRGTGELFF. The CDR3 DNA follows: TGTGCCAGCAGTAGGGGAACCCGTGGGACCGGGGAGCTGTTTTTT.

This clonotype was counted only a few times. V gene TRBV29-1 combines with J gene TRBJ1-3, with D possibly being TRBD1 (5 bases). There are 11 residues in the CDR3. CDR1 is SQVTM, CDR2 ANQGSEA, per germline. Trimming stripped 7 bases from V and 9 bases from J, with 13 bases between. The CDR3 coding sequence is TGCAGCGCCGCTCCAAGGGGCACCATATATTTT. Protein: CSAAPRGTIYF.

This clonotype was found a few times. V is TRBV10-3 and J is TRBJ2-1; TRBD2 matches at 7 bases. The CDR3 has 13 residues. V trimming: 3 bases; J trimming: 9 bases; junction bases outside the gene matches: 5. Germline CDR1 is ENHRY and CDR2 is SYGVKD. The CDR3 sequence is CAISDAGLVEQFF. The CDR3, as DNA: TGTGCCATCAGTGATGCCGGACTAGTTGAGCAGTTCTTC.

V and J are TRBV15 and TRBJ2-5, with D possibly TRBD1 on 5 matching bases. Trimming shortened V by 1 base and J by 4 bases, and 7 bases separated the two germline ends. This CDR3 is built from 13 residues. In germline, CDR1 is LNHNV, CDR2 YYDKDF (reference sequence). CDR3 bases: TGTGCCACCAGCAGAGTCCAGGGAGAGACCCAGTACTTC. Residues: CATSRVQGETQYF.